These 18 T cell receptor beta chains were all obtained from the same sample, sequenced in a study of CXCR3-negative and CXCR3-positive naive CD8 T cells. Overall study results and limits: TRB CDR3s were more hydrophobic in CXCR3-positive than in CXCR3-negative naive cells.

The authors made the TRB cDNA libraries by 5' RACE using UMI labels. Following a re-call of the 5' RACE reads, TCRdb has one entry per CDR3 protein and lacks DNA. The specimen's table records 49,000 or so distinct CDR3 sequences. No antigen is known for these receptors. The sequenced sample consisted of naive CXCR3+ CD8+ T cells from blood. Subset meaning: CD45RO-CCR7+CD27+CD95- naive CD8+ T cells expressing CXCR3 (TNR3+). The source is a human donor in good health. Some clones in this sample may be carry-over from other donors' samples.

The V gene is TRBV28, the J gene TRBJ2-5; TCRdb proposes TRBD1, but this gene call is untestable without DNA. The CDR3 is 18 residues long. The V gene's germline CDR1 is MDHEN and CDR2 SYDVKM. The CDR3 reads CASSLSFRGGKQSETQYF. The variable domain in full, completed from reference TRBV28 and TRBJ2-5, reads DVKVTQSSRYLVKRTGEKVFLECVQDMDHENMFWYRQDPGLGLRLIYFSYDVKMKEKGDIPEGYSVSREKKERFSLILESASTNQTSMYLCASSLSFRGGKQSETQYFGPGTRLLVL.

The chain combines TRBV7-9 with TRBJ2-3. The CDR3 consists of 15 residues. The germline gives CDR1 SEHNR, CDR2 FQNEAQ (reference sequence). The CDR3 protein is CASSLLGRSRDTQYF.

The chain has TRBV7-3 and TRBJ2-7. Germline CDR1 and CDR2: SGHTA and FQGTGA. CDR3 length: 13 amino acids. The CDR3 sequence: CASSDSGNGEQYF.

The chain recombines TRBV4-3 with TRBJ2-1. The CDR3 spans 16 residues. CDR1 and CDR2 from the germline V gene are LGHNA and YSLEER. The CDR3: CASSQDGMSSYNEQFF.

The chain carries TRBV6-1 and TRBJ2-1; TCRdb selects TRBD1, and the lack of DNA leaves this call unchecked. Germline CDR1 reads MNHNS; CDR2 reads SASEGT. The CDR3 length is 16 residues. CDR3 in amino acids: CASSDGGDRWGAEQFF.

This chain connects TRBV29-1 to TRBJ2-6. Per the germline V gene, CDR1 is SQVTM and CDR2 is ANQGSEA. The CDR3 sequence is 15 residues long. The CDR3 loop is CSVEVKSSGANVLTF. The whole variable domain, remainder taken from reference TRBV29-1 and TRBJ2-6, is SAVISQKPSRDICQRGTSLTIQCQVDSQVTMMFWYRQQPGQSLTLIATANQGSEATYESGFVIDKFPISRPNLTFSTLTVSNMSPEDSSIYLCSVEVKSSGANVLTFGAGSRLTVL.

The V gene is TRBV7-9, the J gene TRBJ2-5; the TRBD2 assignment by TCRdb is unverifiable without DNA. Looked up from germline, CDR1 is SEHNR and CDR2 is FQNEAQ (reference sequence). This CDR3 is built from 16 residues. This chain's CDR3 is CASSPSLEDLQETQYF.

The chain couples TRBV7-9 to TRBJ1-6. The CDR3 is 15 amino acids. Germline CDR1 reads SEHNR; CDR2 reads FQNEAQ (reference sequence). CDR3 protein: CASSPRTAENSPLHF.

The chain couples TRBV3-1 to TRBJ1-1; with no DNA, the TCRdb D assignment of TRBD1 cannot be verified. There are 14 residues in the CDR3. CDR1 and CDR2 (germline): LGHDT, YNNKEL (reference sequence). Here the CDR3 reads CASSPGTIFTEAFF.

The chain employs TRBV12-3 or TRBV12-4 and TRBJ2-6. CDR3 size: 15 residues. This CDR3 reads CASRPRTSGANVLTF.

The chain carries TRBV7-3 and TRBJ1-3. CDR3 length: 15 amino acids. CDR1 and CDR2 (germline): SGHTA, FQGTGA. CDR3: CASSLGGILGNTIYF.

The rearrangement links TRBV4-3 to TRBJ2-2. The germline gives CDR1 LGHNA, CDR2 YSLEER. This CDR3 contains 17 residues. CDR3 amino acids: CASSQDGPGTNTGELFF.

The chain combines TRBV12-3 or TRBV12-4 with TRBJ2-4; absent DNA, TCRdb's TRBD2 call cannot be checked. The CDR3 loop spans 13 amino acids. The CDR3 spells CASSPGLRDIQYF.

V and J are TRBV6-5 and TRBJ2-3; TCRdb lists TRBD2, though no DNA is available to test this call. Germline V gene sequence: CDR1 MNHEY, CDR2 SVGAGI. This CDR3 comprises 15 residues. CDR3 region: CASRLLAGPEDTQYF.

This chain uses TRBV12-3 or TRBV12-4 with TRBJ2-1; checking the TCRdb D call of TRBD2 is not possible without DNA. The CDR3 is 15 residues long. The CDR3 spells CASSYWAGGDNEQFF.

The chain carries TRBV6-2 or TRBV6-3 and TRBJ2-1; TCRdb's assignment of TRBD1 cannot be checked, as there is no DNA. The CDR3 covers 17 residues. Germline lookup yields CDR1 MNHEY and CDR2 SVGEGT. The CDR3 here is CASSPFLGQGAYNEQFF.

The CDR3 sequence is CASRLATFKRRDSSYEQYF. This rearrangement joins TRBV12-2 to TRBJ2-7; with no DNA, the TCRdb D assignment of TRBD1 cannot be verified. TRBV12-2 counts as a pseudogene. CDR3 size: 19 residues.

The chain carries TRBV28 and TRBJ2-3; TCRdb names TRBD1, which stays unverified in the absence of DNA. Germline V lookup: CDR1 MDHEN, CDR2 SYDVKM. This CDR3 has 13 amino acids. CDR3 residues: CAGGTESTDTQYF.